The TCR beta chain described here comes from a study of brain T cells in children with intractable seizures. Study-wide findings and caveats: Pre- and post-surgery blood differed in depth, so pre-surgery absences may be undersampling.

The germline gives CDR1 SGDLS, CDR2 YYNGEE. V was clipped by 0 bases and J by 2 bases; unmatched bases: 1. The CDR3 covers 17 residues. On this clone: Its target is unknown. This sample also contains other DNA sequences that code for the same CDR3.

Profiled with immunoSEQ multiplex PCR; TCRdb holds only in-frame clones, not every one. The sample records under 400,000 clones, about 93% being singletons. Time point reported: blood from clinic visit 5 months post-surgery; TSC patient then seizure free. Only cases whose brain tissue showed the highest T cell transcript signatures were sequenced. Patients received at least one anti-epileptic drug before surgery. V gene TRBV9 combines with J gene TRBJ2-1, with 14 bases that match TRBD2. The TCR comes from a boy in the first two years of life with tuberous sclerosis and intractable seizures. The source was peripheral blood, collected roughly 5 months after surgery. CDR3 sequence: CASSVGLAGGPYNEQFF. The CDR3, as DNA: TGTGCCAGCAGCGTAGGACTAGCGGGAGGGCCCTACAATGAGCAGTTCTTC.